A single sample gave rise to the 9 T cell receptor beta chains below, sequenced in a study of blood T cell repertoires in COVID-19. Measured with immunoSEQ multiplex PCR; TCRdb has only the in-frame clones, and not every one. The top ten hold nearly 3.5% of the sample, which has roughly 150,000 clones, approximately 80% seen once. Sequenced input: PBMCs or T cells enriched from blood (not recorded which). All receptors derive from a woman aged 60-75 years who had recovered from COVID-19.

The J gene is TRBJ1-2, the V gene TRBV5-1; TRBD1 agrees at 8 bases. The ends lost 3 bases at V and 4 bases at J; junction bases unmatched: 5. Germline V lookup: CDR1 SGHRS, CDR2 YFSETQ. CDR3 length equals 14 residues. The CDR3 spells CASSSTQGGYGYTF. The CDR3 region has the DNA TGCGCCAGCAGCTCCACACAGGGGGGCTATGGCTACACCTTC.

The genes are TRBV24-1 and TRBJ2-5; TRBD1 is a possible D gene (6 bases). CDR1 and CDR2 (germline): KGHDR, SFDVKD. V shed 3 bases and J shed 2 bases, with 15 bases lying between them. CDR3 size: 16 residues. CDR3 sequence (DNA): TGTGCCACCAGTGATACCGGACAGAGATATCAAGAGACCCAGTACTTC. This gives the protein CATSDTGQRYQETQYF.

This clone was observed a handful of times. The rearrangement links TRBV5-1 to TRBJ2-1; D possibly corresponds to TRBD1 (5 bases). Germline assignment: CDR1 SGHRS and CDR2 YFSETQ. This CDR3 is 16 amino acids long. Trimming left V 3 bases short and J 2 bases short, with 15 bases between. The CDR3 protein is CASSSAPARAYNEQFF. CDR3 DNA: TGCGCCAGCAGCTCCGCCCCGGCCAGGGCCTACAATGAGCAGTTCTTC.

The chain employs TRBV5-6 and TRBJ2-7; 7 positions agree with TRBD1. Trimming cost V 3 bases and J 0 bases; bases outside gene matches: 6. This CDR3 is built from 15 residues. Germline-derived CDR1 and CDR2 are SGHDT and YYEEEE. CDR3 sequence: CASSSPGQSSYEQYF. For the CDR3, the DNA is TGTGCCAGCAGCTCTCCGGGACAGAGCTCCTACGAGCAGTACTTC.

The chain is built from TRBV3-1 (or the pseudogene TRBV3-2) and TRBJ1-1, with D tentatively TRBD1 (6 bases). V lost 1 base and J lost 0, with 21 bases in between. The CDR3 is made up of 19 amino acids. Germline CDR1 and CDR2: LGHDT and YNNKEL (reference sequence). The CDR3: CASSQGWGQGARMNTEAFF. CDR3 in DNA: TGTGCCAGCAGCCAAGGTTGGGGGCAAGGGGCCCGGATGAACACTGAAGCTTTCTTT.

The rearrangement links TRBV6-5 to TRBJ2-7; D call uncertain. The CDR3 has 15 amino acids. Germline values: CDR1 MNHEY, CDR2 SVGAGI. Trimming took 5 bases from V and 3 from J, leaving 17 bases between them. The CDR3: CASSQNPERGYEQYF. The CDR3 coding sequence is TGTGCCAGCAGTCAAAACCCCGAACGCGGCTACGAGCAGTACTTC.

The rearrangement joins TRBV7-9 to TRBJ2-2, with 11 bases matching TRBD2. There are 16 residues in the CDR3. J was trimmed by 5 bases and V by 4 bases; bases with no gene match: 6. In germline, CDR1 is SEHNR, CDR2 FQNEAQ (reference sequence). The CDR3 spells CASSSPSGGTTGELFF. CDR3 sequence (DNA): TGTGCCAGCAGCTCTCCTAGCGGGGGGACTACCGGGGAGCTGTTTTTT. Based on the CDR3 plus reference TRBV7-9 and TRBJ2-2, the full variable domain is DTGVSQNPRHKITKRGQNVTFRCDPISEHNRLYWYRQTLGQGPEFLTYFQNEAQLEKSRLLSDRFSAERPKGSFSTLEIQRTEQGDSAMYLCASSSPSGGTTGELFFGEGSRLTVL.

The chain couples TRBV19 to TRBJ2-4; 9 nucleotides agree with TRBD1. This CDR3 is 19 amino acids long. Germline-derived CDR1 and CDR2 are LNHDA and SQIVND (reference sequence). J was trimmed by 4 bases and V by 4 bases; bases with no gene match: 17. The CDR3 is CASSKRADRGDTLKNIQYF. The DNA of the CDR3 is TGTGCCAGTAGTAAAAGAGCGGACAGGGGCGATACCTTAAAAAACATTCAGTACTTC.

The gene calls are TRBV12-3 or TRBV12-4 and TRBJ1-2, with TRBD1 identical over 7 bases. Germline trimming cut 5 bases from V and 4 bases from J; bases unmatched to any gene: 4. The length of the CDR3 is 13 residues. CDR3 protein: CASSKGARYGYTF. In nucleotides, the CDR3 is TGTGCCAGCAGTAAGGGGGCACGCTATGGCTACACCTTC.